Included here is one T cell receptor beta chain sequence, with context. Its antigen is not known. The data originate from a study of OX40 agonist ivuxolimab in advanced cancers. As for the study in general: Patients received intravenous ivuxolimab every 2 weeks at 0.01 to 10 mg/kg. The study reported partial responses in three patients: one hepatocellular carcinoma, two cutaneous melanoma. General observations from the study: Low normalized clonal expansion also occurred in some nonresponding patients. The study observed clonal expansion of CD4+ and CD8+ blood T cells by week 6 at 0.1 to 3.0 mg/kg.

Data came from immunoSEQ multiplex PCR; TCRdb stores just in-frame clones and leaves some out. This sample carries approximately 41,000 clones, 85% of them seen once, and the ten largest clones take 2.5% to 3%. Trimming removed 4 bases at V and 4 bases at J, with 11 bases between. Germline-derived CDR1 and CDR2 are SNHLY and FYNNEI. The CDR3 extends over 14 amino acids. Sequences were derived from CD4+ or CD8+ T cells sorted from blood, sampled in a trial of the OX40 agonist ivuxolimab. The chain recombines TRBV2 with TRBJ1-3, with TRBD1 as a possible D gene (5 bases). This clonotype was sampled from an adult with an advanced solid tumor such as melanoma, head and neck, liver or kidney cancer. The CDR3 reads CASSAQGSGNTIYF. CDR3 DNA sequence: TGTGCCAGCAGTGCCCAGGGTTCCGGAAACACCATATATTTT.